These 2 T cell receptor beta chains came from one sample sequenced in a study of graft-versus-host responses after intestinal transplantation (dated by TCRdb to about 2021). Reading the label with the study, this specimen's time point is: cells obtained before transplantation from donor or recipient. Their specific antigens are unknown. The method was the immunoSEQ multiplex PCR assay. Drawn from immuneACCESS, this table holds only the in-frame rearrangements with V and J called that TCRdb kept. Clones are partly lost; checked studies trace under half to an unresolved V gene and leave the rest unexplained. Within this sample are roughly 28,000 clones, with roughly 87% of them counted one time only. The top ten clones comprise 0.7% of the sample. The specimen comprised unstimulated CD4+ T cells sorted from spleen or lymph node cells, sampled before intestinal transplant. These receptors were taken from a human donor who received an intestinal transplant.

The sample holds a few counts of this clone. The gene calls are TRBV11-2 and TRBJ2-1; TRBD1 might be the D (6 bases). This CDR3 has 12 residues. V lost 2 bases, J lost 8 bases, and 7 bases lay in between. Germline loops: CDR1 SGHAT, CDR2 FQNNGV. CDR3 sequence: CASSLRGYEQFF. CDR3 DNA sequence: TGTGCCAGCAGCTTAAGGGGGTATGAGCAGTTCTTC.

The chain joins TRBV5-1 to TRBJ1-1; D might be TRBD1 (6 bases). Trimming cost V 2 bases and J 0 bases, with 29 bases left between them. Germline V gives CDR1 SGHRS, CDR2 YFSETQ. This CDR3 region has 21 residues. CDR3 protein: CASSFLPTGHHLGPMNTEAFF. CDR3 sequence (DNA): TGCGCCAGCAGCTTCCTCCCGACAGGCCACCACTTGGGACCCATGAACACTGAAGCTTTCTTT.